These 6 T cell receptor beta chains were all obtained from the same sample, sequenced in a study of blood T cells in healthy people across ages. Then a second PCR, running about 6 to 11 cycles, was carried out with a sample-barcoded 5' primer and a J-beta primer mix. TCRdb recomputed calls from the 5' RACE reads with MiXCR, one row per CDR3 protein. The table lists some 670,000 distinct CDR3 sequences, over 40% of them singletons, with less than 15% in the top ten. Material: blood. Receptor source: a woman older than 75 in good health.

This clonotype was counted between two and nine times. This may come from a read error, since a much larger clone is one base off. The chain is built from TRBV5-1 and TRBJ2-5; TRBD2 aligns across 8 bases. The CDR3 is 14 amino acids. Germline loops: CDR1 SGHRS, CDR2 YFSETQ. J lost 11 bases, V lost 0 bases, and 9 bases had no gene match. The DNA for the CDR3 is TGCGCCAGCAGCTTGGCCGGGAGGGACAATGAGCAGTACTTC. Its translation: CASSLAGRDNEQYF.

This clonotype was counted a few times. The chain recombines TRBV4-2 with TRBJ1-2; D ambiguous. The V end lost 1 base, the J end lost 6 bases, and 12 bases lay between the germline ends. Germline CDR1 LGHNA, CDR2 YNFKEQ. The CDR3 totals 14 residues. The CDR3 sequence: CASSQVGGGDGYTF. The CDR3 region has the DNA TGTGCCAGCAGCCAAGTCGGCGGAGGAGATGGCTACACCTTC.

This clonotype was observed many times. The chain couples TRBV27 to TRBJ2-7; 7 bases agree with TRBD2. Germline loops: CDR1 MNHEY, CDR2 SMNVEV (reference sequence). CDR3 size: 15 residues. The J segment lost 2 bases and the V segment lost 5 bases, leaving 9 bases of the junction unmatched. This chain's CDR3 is CASSPQRGSTYEQYF. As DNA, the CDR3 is TGTGCCAGCAGTCCCCAGCGCGGGAGTACCTACGAGCAGTACTTC.

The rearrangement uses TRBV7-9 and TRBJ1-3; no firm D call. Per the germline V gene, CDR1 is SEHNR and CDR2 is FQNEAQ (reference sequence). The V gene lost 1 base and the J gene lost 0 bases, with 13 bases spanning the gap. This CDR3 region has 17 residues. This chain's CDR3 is CASSLGIGGSSGNTIYF. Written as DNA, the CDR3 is TGTGCCAGCAGCTTAGGTATCGGCGGGAGCTCTGGAAACACCATATATTTT.

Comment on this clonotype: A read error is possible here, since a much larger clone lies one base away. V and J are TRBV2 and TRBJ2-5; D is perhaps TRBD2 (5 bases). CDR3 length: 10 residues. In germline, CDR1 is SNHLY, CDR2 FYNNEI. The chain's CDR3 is CASGWETRYF. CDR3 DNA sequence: TGTGCCAGCGGATGGGAGACCCGGTACTTC.

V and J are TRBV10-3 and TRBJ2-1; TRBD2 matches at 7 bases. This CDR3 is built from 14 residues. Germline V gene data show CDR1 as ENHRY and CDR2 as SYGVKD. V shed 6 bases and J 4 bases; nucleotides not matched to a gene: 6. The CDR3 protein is CAIRIGLGYNEQFF. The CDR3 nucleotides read TGTGCCATCAGGATAGGACTAGGGTACAATGAGCAGTTCTTC.